This T cell receptor beta chain was retrieved from a study of cytomegalovirus exposure and HLA in healthy donors. Notes on the study in general: A later analysis reportedly found fewer N-insertions in an Asian-associated ancestry cluster than the roughly 670-donor mean. Across all donors, roughly uniform sequencing depth was an assumption of the presence/absence analyses. Earlier results showed most TCR beta V segments being productive about 87% or about 30% of the time. With high specificity and sensitivity, the classifier reportedly diagnosed cytomegalovirus status.

Concerning this clone: Its antigen is still unknown.

Researchers ran the PCR with 60 Vbeta and 13 Jbeta primers. Libraries were prepared by immunoSEQ multiplex PCR; TCRdb keeps only in-frame clonotypes and omits some of them. This sample has about 140,000 clones, with 80% found just once. V gave up 0 bases and J gave up 1 base, with 10 bases separating them. From germline, CDR1 is MNHEY and CDR2 SVGAGI. The CDR3 is 15 residues long. The TCR was taken from a man in his fifties or sixties in good health and CMV-seronegative. What was sequenced was PBMCs. This chain connects TRBV6-5 to TRBJ2-7; maybe TRBD1 (7 bases). The CDR3 region is CASSYSTGTSYEQYF. The CDR3 DNA reads as TGTGCCAGCAGTTACTCGACAGGGACTTCCTACGAGCAGTACTTC.